These T cell receptor beta chains were read from a single sample in a study of a mutant IDH1 vaccine in newly diagnosed glioma. TCRdb keeps only in-frame clones here, not all; method: immunoSEQ multiplex PCR. The profile shows approximately 56,000 clones, approximately 75% of them singletons. Their cognate antigens are unknown. The sample in question was PBMCs, obtained from a glioma patient whose treatment included an IDH1 peptide vaccine. These receptors all come from a man in his forties or fifties with glioma. The conserved cysteine and the conserved F or W are not part of the CDR3 here.

J	length	V	CDR3
TRBJ1-5	13	TRBV5-1	ASSLSGGNNQPQH
TRBJ1-4	11	TRBV15	ATSRAGDEKLF
TRBJ2-7	11	TRBV14	ASSQNTYNEQY
TRBJ2-7	10	TRBV19	ASSITGNEQY
TRBJ2-5	11	TRBV25-1	ASKSESEETQY
TRBJ1-5	11	TRBV18	ASSSSGNQPQH
TRBJ1-1	11	TRBV6-1	ACCRDTNTEAF
TRBJ2-5	13	TRBV7-2	ASSYGGPSGETQY
TRBJ1-2	14	TRBV27	ASSSTRTMGFYGYT
TRBJ2-7	9	TRBV2	ASSKEDEQY
TRBJ1-2	14	TRBV4-1	ASSQDPAGAFYGYT
TRBJ2-7	13	TRBV5-6	ASSLRAGRSYEQY